What follows are 13 T cell receptor beta chains derived from one specimen sequenced in a study of cytomegalovirus exposure and HLA in healthy donors. PCR used 60 Vbeta primers and 13 Jbeta primers. The table came from immunoSEQ multiplex PCR; TCRdb's copy has only in-frame clones and leaves some out. The table lists some 140,000 clones, 65% to 80% of them singletons. The source material was PBMCs. Receptor source: a man between 18 and 35 years old in good health and CMV-seronegative.

The V gene is TRBV5-1, the J gene TRBJ1-5; TRBD1 aligns across 7 bases. CDR1 and CDR2 from the germline V gene are SGHRS and YFSETQ. V dropped 0 bases and J dropped 9; count of bases not matched to a gene: 0. CDR3 length: 12 amino acids. CDR3 nucleotide sequence: TGCGCCAGCAGCTTGGACAGGGGGCCCCAGCATTTT. It yields the protein CASSLDRGPQHF.

This chain connects TRBV6-1 to TRBJ2-1, with 7 bases aligning to TRBD1. The ends lost 8 bases at V and 3 bases at J; junction bases unmatched: 4. CDR1 is MNHNS and CDR2 is SASEGT in the germline V gene. The CDR3 contains 13 residues. The CDR3 loop reads CASRQGNYNEQFF. CDR3 bases: TGTGCCAGCCGACAGGGTAACTACAATGAGCAGTTCTTC.

This clone was picked up a small number of times. The chain couples TRBV5-4 to TRBJ1-1; 9 positions agree with TRBD1. The CDR3 covers 16 residues. J lost 5 bases, V lost 0 bases, and 8 bases had no gene match. Germline-derived CDR1 and CDR2 are SGHNT and YYREEE (reference sequence). CDR3 loop: CASSLAPGQGGTEAFF. The DNA of the CDR3 is TGTGCCAGCAGCTTGGCCCCGGGACAGGGAGGGACTGAAGCTTTCTTT.

Note on this clone: Other DNA sequences from this sample encode an identical CDR3 as well. V and J are TRBV5-1 and TRBJ2-2; tentative D call: TRBD1 (6 bases). The germline V and J ends were trimmed by 4 bases and 2 bases, with 9 bases remaining between them. The germline V gene has CDR1 SGHRS and CDR2 YFSETQ. This CDR3 has 14 amino acids. As DNA, the CDR3 is TGCGCCAGCAGCCTACAGGGAAACACCGGGGAGCTGTTTTTT. The encoded protein is CASSLQGNTGELFF.

V and J are TRBV4-3 and TRBJ1-2; D remains ambiguous. Between the trimmed V and J ends, which lost 0 bases and 4 bases, there was a span of 12 bases. Germline V lookup: CDR1 LGHNA, CDR2 YSLEER. The CDR3 extends over 15 amino acids. CDR3 sequence (DNA): TGCGCCAGCAGCCAAGATTTTGTGGAGTCCTATGGCTACACCTTC. Encoded protein: CASSQDFVESYGYTF.

The rearrangement uses TRBV28 and TRBJ1-6; D gene unclear. V lost 3 bases and J 6 bases, leaving 12 bases between the germline ends. Germline V lookup: CDR1 MDHEN, CDR2 SYDVKM. The CDR3 loop spans 15 amino acids. CDR3 residues: CASSFQVVGNSPLHF. As DNA, the CDR3 is TGTGCCAGCAGTTTTCAGGTTGTGGGTAATTCACCCCTCCACTTT.

This clone has more than one count but fewer than ten. The CDR3 DNA reads as TGTGCCAGCAGCCCATCCGGGACAGCTAATTCACCCCTCCACTTT. Its translation is CASSPSGTANSPLHF. V and J are TRBV7-9 and TRBJ1-6; 7 bases align to TRBD1. CDR1 SEHNR and CDR2 FQNEAQ come from the germline V gene (reference sequence). The ends lost 5 bases at V and 6 bases at J; junction bases unmatched: 7. The CDR3 has 15 residues.

This clone was detected only once. The V gene is TRBV29-1, the J gene TRBJ2-7, with D perhaps TRBD1 (6 bases). The CDR3 runs to 13 residues. The germline V and J ends were trimmed by 7 bases and 6 bases, with 19 bases remaining between them. The germline gives CDR1 SQVTM, CDR2 ANQGSEA. CDR3 nucleotides: TGCAGCGCCATCCCCGTCGGGACATCCGAGCAGTACGTC. Encoded protein: CSAIPVGTSEQYV.

The chain uses TRBV6-5 and TRBJ1-5; D possibly corresponds to TRBD1 (5 bases). Germline values: CDR1 MNHEY, CDR2 SVGAGI. This CDR3 region has 13 residues. Between the trimmed V and J ends, which lost 10 bases and 6 bases, there was a span of 16 bases. The CDR3 coding sequence is TGTGCCACCTCCCTCACAAGGGGTCAGCCCCAGCATTTT. It specifies CATSLTRGQPQHF.

The rearrangement joins TRBV5-1 to TRBJ2-5; D is perhaps TRBD1 (6 bases). Germline CDR1 reads SGHRS; CDR2 reads YFSETQ. Deletions cut 4 bases from V and 5 bases from J, with 15 bases between. The CDR3 is 14 residues long. In nucleotides, the CDR3 is TGCGCCAGCAGCCTCCAGGGGAGTAGGGAGACCCAGTACTTC. Its translation: CASSLQGSRETQYF.

About this clone: The sample holds other DNA sequences that translate to the same CDR3. The genes are TRBV6-1 and TRBJ2-1; a weak D match, TRBD1 (5 bases). The CDR3 loop spans 14 amino acids. The germline V gene has CDR1 MNHNS and CDR2 SASEGT. V was cut by 1 base and J by 4 bases, with 8 bases left in between. The CDR3 loop reads CASSEGAGYNEQFF. The DNA of the CDR3 is TGTGCCAGCAGTGAAGGGGCAGGGTACAATGAGCAGTTCTTC.

The rearrangement joins TRBV10-3 to TRBJ2-2, with TRBD1 matching 12 bases. This CDR3 contains 17 residues. The V segment lost 7 bases and the J segment 4 bases; nucleotides outside the gene matches: 10. Germline V CDR1 and CDR2: ENHRY, SYGVKD. The CDR3 DNA reads as TGTGCCATCAATTTCCGGGACAGGGGGCTTTCCACCGGGGAGCTGTTTTTT. The encoded protein is CAINFRDRGLSTGELFF.

The rearrangement joins TRBV4-3 to TRBJ1-3, with no clear D. The CDR3 is 15 amino acids. CDR1 LGHNA and CDR2 YSLEER come from the germline V gene. Trimming cost V 4 bases and J 0 bases, with 10 bases left between them. CDR3 region: CASSPLGPSGNTIYF. As DNA, the CDR3 is TGCGCCAGCAGCCCCCTGGGCCCCTCTGGAAACACCATATATTTT.